The 5 T cell receptor beta chains in this list originate from one sample, sequenced in a study of blood T cell repertoires in COVID-19. This table comes from immunoSEQ multiplex PCR, and its TCRdb copy is limited to in-frame clones, with some not included. The profile shows almost 200,000 clones, roughly nine tenths of them singletons. Sequencing was done on a sample of PBMCs or T cells enriched from blood (not recorded which). The receptors shown here come from a woman between 18 and 29 years old who had recovered from COVID-19.

V and J are TRBV21-1 and TRBJ1-2; the table names TRBD1, a call not compared with the DNA. TRBV21-1 is a known pseudogene. The CDR3 spans 15 residues. The CDR3 here is CASSKDRITNYGYTF. The CDR3 coding sequence is TGTGCCAGCAGCAAAGACAGAATAACTAACTATGGCTACACCTTC.

This chain links TRBV5-1 with TRBJ1-2, with 7 bases fitting TRBD1. CDR3 length: 15 amino acids. J lost 7 bases, V lost 3 bases, and 12 bases had no gene match. The V gene's germline CDR1 is SGHRS and CDR2 YFSETQ. The CDR3 loop reads CASSSIYRGGSGYTF. CDR3 coding DNA: TGCGCCAGCAGCTCCATTTACAGGGGTGGAAGTGGCTACACCTTC.

Many counts were recorded for this clone. The V and J genes are TRBV15 and TRBJ2-2, with a possible D match to TRBD1 (6 bases). The CDR3 spans 15 residues. Trimming took 6 bases from V and 6 from J, leaving 17 bases between them. Germline V gives CDR1 LNHNV, CDR2 YYDKDF (reference sequence). In DNA, the CDR3 is TGTGCCACCAGGGATAAGGGGGTTGAGGCCGGGGAGCTGTTTTTT. Translated, it gives CATRDKGVEAGELFF. Based on the CDR3 plus reference TRBV15 and TRBJ2-2, the full variable domain is DAMVIQNPRYQVTQFGKPVTLSCSQTLNHNVMYWYQQKSSQAPKLLFHYYDKDFNNEADTPDNFQSRRPNTSFCFLDIRSPGLGDTAMYLCATRDKGVEAGELFFGEGSRLTVL.

The J gene is TRBJ2-7, the V gene TRBV18, with TRBD1 as a possible D gene (5 bases). The CDR3 runs to 14 residues. V was pared by 6 bases and J by 1 base, with 13 bases between. CDR1 and CDR2 (germline): KGHSH, LQKENI. CDR3 sequence reads: CASSQGSQSYEQYF. The CDR3 DNA sequence: TGTGCCAGCTCCCAGGGCAGTCAGTCCTACGAGCAGTACTTC.

The chain recombines TRBV5-4 with TRBJ2-1; 10 bases are shared with TRBD2. This CDR3 comprises 15 residues. Per the germline V gene, CDR1 is SGHNT and CDR2 is YYREEE (reference sequence). V dropped 1 base and J dropped 7; count of bases not matched to a gene: 5. In DNA, the CDR3 is TGTGCCAGCAGCTTGCAAGCGGGGGGGTGGAATGAGCAGTTCTTC. It encodes CASSLQAGGWNEQFF.